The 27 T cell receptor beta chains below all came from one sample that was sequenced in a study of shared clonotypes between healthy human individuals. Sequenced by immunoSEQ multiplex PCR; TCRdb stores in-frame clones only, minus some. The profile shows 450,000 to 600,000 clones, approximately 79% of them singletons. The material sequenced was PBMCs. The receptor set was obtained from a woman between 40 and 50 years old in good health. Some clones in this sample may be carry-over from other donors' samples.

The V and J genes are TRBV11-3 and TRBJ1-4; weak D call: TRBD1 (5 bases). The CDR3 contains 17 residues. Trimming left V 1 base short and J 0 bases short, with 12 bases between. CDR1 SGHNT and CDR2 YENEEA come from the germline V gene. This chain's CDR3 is CASSLGQGITTNEKLFF. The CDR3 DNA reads TGTGCCAGCAGCTTAGGCCAGGGAATTACAACTAATGAAAAACTGTTTTTT.

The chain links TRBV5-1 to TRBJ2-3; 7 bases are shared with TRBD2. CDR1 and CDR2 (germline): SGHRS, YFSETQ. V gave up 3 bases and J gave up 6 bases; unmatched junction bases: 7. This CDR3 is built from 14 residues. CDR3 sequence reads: CASSWAGEGDTQYF. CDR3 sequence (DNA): TGCGCCAGCAGCTGGGCGGGAGAGGGGGATACGCAGTATTTT.

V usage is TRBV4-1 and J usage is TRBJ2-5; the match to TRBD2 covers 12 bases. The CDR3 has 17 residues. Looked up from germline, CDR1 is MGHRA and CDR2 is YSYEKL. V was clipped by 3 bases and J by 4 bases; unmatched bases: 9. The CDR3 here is CASSQPPTSGRGETQYF. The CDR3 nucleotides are TGCGCCAGCAGCCAGCCCCCGACTAGCGGGAGAGGAGAGACCCAGTACTTC.

This chain's CDR3 is CASSVAEGGLWNIQYF. In DNA form, the CDR3 reads TGTGCCAGCAGCGTAGCTGAGGGTGGGTTGTGGAACATTCAGTACTTC. This chain joins TRBV9 and TRBJ2-4; maybe TRBD2 (5 bases). This CDR3 has 16 residues. Germline V CDR1 and CDR2: SGDLS, YYNGEE. V dropped 0 bases and J dropped 7 bases, with 17 bases sitting between them. Full variable domain (rest looked up from reference TRBV9 and TRBJ2-4): DSGVTQTPKHLITATGQRVTLRCSPRSGDLSVYWYQQSLDQGLQFLIQYYNGEERAKGNILERFSAQQFPDLHSELNLSSLELGDSALYFCASSVAEGGLWNIQYFGAGTRLSVL.

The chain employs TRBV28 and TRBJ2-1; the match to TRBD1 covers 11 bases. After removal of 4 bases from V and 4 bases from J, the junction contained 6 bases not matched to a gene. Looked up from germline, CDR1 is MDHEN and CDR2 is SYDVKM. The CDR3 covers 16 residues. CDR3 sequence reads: CASSSPGQGGYNEQFF. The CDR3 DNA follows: TGTGCCAGCAGTTCCCCGGGACAGGGGGGATACAATGAGCAGTTCTTC.

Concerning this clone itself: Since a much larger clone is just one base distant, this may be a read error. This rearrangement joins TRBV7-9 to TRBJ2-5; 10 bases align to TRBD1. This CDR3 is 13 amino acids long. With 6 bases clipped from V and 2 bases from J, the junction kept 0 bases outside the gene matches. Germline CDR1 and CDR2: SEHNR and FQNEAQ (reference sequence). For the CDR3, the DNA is TGTGCCAGCAGGGGACAGGGGCAAGAGACCCAGTACTTC. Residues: CASRGQGQETQYF.

The CDR3 coding sequence is TGTGCCAGTAGTATACGACTAGCGGGAGCATATACGCAGTATTTT. Its translation is CASSIRLAGAYTQYF. V is TRBV19 and J is TRBJ2-3, with 12 bases identical to TRBD2. CDR1 is LNHDA, CDR2 SQIVND, per germline (reference sequence). The junction had 4 bases not matched to a gene; V was cut back by 2 bases and J by 7 bases. The CDR3 is 15 amino acids. The whole variable domain, remainder taken from reference TRBV19 and TRBJ2-3, is DGGITQSPKYLFRKEGQNVTLSCEQNLNHDAMYWYRQDPGQGLRLIYYSQIVNDFQKGDIAEGYSVSREKKESFPLTVTSAQKNPTAFYLCASSIRLAGAYTQYFGPGTRLTVL.

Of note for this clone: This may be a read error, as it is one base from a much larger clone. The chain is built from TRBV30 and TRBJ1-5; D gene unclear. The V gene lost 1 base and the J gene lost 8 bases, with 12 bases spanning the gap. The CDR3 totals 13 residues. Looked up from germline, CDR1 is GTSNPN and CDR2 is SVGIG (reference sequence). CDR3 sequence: CAWSGTGNKPQHF. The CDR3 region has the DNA TGTGCCTGGAGTGGGACGGGGAATAAGCCCCAGCATTTT.

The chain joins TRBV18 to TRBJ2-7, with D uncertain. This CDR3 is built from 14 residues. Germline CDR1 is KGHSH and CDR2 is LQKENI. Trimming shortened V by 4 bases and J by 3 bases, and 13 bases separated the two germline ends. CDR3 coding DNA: TGTGCCAGCTCACTGACACGCGATCTCTACGAGCAGTACTTC. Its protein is CASSLTRDLYEQYF.

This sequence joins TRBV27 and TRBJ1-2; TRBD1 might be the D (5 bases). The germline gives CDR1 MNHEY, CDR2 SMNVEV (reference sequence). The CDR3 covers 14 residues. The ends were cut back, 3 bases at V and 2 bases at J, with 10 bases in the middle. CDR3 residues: CASSFGASNYGYTF. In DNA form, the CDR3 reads TGTGCCAGCAGTTTTGGGGCCAGCAACTATGGCTACACCTTC.

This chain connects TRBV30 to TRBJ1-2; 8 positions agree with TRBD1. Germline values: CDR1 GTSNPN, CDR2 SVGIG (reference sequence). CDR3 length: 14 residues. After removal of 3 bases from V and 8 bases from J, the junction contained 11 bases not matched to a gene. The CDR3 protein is CAWRPKGQGGGYTF. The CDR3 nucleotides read TGTGCCTGGAGACCAAAAGGACAGGGAGGAGGCTACACCTTC.

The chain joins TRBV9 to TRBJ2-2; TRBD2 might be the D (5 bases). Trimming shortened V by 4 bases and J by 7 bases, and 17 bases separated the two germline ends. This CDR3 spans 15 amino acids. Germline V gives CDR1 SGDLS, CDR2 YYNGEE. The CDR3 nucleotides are TGTGCCAGCAGCACCCGGACTGCTGGCGTCGGGGAGCTGTTTTTT. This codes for CASSTRTAGVGELFF.

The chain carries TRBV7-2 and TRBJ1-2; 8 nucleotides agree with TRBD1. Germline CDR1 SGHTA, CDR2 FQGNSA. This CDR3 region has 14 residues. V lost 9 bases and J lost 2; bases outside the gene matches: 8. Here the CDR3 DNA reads TGTGCCAGTGCAGGGGGCGCTGGAAACTATGGCTACACCTTC. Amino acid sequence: CASAGGAGNYGYTF.

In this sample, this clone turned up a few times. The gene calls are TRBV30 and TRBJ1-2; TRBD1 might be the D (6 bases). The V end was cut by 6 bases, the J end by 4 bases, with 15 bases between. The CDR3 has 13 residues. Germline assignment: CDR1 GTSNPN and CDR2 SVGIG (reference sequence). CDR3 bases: TGTGCCTGCTTCCGGGGCAGGGGCTATGGCTACACCTTC. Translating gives CACFRGRGYGYTF.

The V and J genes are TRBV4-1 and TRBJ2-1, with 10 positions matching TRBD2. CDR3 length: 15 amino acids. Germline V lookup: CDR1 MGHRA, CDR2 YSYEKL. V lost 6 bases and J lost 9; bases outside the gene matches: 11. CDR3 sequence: CASSPLAGVFSEQFF. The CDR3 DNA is TGCGCCAGCAGTCCTCTAGCGGGAGTGTTCAGTGAGCAGTTCTTC.

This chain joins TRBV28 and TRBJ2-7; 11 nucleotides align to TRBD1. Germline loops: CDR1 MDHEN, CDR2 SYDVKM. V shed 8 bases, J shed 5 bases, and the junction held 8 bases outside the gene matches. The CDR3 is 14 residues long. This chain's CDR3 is CASLRTGGPNEQYF. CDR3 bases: TGTGCCAGCCTCCGGACAGGGGGCCCCAACGAGCAGTACTTC.

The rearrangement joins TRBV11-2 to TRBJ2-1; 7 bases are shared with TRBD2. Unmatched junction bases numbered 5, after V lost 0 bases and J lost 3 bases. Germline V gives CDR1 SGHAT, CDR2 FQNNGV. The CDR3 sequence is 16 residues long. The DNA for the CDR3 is TGTGCCAGCAGCTTAGATGGGGGGGTTGTCTACAATGAGCAGTTCTTC. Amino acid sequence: CASSLDGGVVYNEQFF. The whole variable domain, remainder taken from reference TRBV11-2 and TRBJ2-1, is EAGVAQSPRYKIIEKRQSVAFWCNPISGHATLYWYQQILGQGPKLLIQFQNNGVVDDSQLPKDRFSAERLKGVDSTLKIQPAKLEDSAVYLCASSLDGGVVYNEQFFGPGTRLTVL.

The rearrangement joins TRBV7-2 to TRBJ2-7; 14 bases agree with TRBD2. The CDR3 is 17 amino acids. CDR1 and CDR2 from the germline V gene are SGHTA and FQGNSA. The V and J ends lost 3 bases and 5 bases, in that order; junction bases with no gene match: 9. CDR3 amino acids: CASSLGLAGAKLDEQYF. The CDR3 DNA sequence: TGTGCCAGCAGCTTGGGACTAGCGGGAGCTAAGTTGGACGAGCAGTACTTC. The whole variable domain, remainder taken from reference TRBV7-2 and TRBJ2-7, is GAGVSQSPSNKVTEKGKDVELRCDPISGHTALYWYRQSLGQGLEFLIYFQGNSAPDKSGLPSDRFSAERTGGSVSTLTIQRTQQEDSAVYLCASSLGLAGAKLDEQYFGPGTRLTVT.

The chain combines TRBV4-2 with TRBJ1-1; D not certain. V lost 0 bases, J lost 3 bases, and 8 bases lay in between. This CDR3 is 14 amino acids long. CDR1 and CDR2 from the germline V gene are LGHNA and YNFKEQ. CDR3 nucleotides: TGTGCCAGCAGCCAAGACCGCACGTACACTGAAGCTTTCTTT. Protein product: CASSQDRTYTEAFF.

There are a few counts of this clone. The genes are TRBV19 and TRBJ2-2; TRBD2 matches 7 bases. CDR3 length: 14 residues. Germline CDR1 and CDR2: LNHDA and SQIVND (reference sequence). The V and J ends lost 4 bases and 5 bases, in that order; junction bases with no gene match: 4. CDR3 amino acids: CASSTQRGTGELFF. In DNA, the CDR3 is TGTGCCAGTAGTACCCAGCGGGGAACCGGGGAGCTGTTTTTT.

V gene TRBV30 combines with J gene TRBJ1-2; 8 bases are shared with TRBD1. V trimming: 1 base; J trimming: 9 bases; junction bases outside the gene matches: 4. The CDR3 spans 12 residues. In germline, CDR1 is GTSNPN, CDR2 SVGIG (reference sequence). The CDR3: CAWSARGLSYTF. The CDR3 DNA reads TGTGCCTGGAGTGCCAGGGGGCTTAGCTACACCTTC.

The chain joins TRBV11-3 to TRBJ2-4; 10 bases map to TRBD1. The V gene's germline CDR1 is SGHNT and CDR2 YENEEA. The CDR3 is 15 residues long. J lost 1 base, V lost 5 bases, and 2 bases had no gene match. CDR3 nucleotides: TGTGCCAGCAGCCCGGACAGGGGGGCCAAAAACATTCAGTACTTC. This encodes CASSPDRGAKNIQYF.

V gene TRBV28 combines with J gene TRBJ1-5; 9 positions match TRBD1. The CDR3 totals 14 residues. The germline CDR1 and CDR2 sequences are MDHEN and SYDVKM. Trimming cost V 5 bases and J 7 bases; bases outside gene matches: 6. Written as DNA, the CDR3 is TGTGCCAGCAGTCGGGGACAGGGTTGGCAGCCCCAGCATTTT. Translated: CASSRGQGWQPQHF.

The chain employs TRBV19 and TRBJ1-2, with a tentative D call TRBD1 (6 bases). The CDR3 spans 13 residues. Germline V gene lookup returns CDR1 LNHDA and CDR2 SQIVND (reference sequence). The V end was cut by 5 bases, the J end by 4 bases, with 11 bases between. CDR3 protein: CASSLQGSYGYTF. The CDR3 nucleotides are TGTGCCAGTAGTCTTCAGGGGTCCTATGGCTACACCTTC.

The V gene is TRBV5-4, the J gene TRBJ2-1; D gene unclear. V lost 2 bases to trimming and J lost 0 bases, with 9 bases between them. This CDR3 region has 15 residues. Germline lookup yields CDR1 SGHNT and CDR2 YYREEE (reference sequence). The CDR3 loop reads CASSFTRSSYNEQFF. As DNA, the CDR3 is TGTGCCAGCAGCTTCACGCGAAGCTCCTACAATGAGCAGTTCTTC.

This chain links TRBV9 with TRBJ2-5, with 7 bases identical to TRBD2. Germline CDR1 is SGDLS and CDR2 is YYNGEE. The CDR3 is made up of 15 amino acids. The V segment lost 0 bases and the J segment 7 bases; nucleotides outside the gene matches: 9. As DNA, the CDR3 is TGTGCCAGCAGCGTAGGGACTAGACCTGGGGGGACCCAGTACTTC. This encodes CASSVGTRPGGTQYF.

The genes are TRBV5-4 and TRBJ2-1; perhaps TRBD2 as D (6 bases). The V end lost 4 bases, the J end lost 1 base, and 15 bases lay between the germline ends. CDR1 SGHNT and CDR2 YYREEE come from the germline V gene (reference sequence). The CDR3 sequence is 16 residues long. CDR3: CASSMGASASYNEQFF. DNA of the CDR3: TGTGCCAGCAGCATGGGAGCTAGCGCTTCCTACAATGAGCAGTTCTTC.